This is a list of T cell receptor beta chains from one sample in a study of long-term antiretroviral therapy in people with HIV. Profiling relied on immunoSEQ multiplex PCR, and the TCRdb table lists in-frame clones only, not all of them. This sample has under 35,000 clones, with about 95% found just once. The sequences come from unsorted PBMCs, collected about 6.6 years after starting antiretroviral therapy. The origin of the receptors is a man younger than 40 with HIV. The CDR3 runs from the conserved cysteine through the conserved F or W. A D gene is named only where the DNA matches it firmly. Clone size is stated in some rows and not others, as once, few, many or a class when expanded.

v_gene	len	d_gene	j_gene	abundance	CDR3aa	CDR3nt
TRBV19	15	TRBD2	TRBJ2-2	.	CASKPLAGDAGELFF	TGTGCCAGTAAACCGCTAGCGGGAGACGCCGGGGAGCTGTTTTTT
TRBV6-5	13	.	TRBJ2-1	.	CASSSRAYNEQFF	TGTGCCAGCAGTTCCCGGGCCTACAATGAGCAGTTCTTC
TRBV5-1	16	TRBD2	TRBJ2-7	.	CASSLLASGGTYEQYF	TGCGCCAGCAGCTTGCTGGCTAGCGGGGGTACCTACGAGCAGTACTTC
TRBV6-4	12	.	TRBJ2-7	.	CASSEVGGEQYF	TGTGCCAGCAGTGAGGTCGGTGGCGAGCAGTACTTC
TRBV4-1	16	.	TRBJ2-7	.	CASSQEDLSPTYEQYF	TGCGCCAGCAGCCAAGAGGACCTTTCTCCTACCTACGAGCAGTACTTC
TRBV29-1	14	.	TRBJ1-2	once	CSVGEDLANYGYTF	TGCAGCGTTGGTGAGGACCTAGCTAACTATGGCTACACCTTC
TRBV15	13	.	TRBJ1-2	.	CATSPDGFYGYTF	TGTGCCACCAGCCCAGACGGCTTCTATGGCTACACCTTC
TRBV10-3	14	.	TRBJ2-7	.	CASSYDRNNYEQYF	TGTGCCAGCAGTTACGATAGGAACAACTACGAGCAGTACTTC
TRBV19	15	TRBD1	TRBJ2-7	few	CASSTGAGTGLEQYF	TGTGCCAGTAGTACCGGAGCCGGGACAGGCCTAGAGCAGTACTTC
TRBV19	14	.	TRBJ2-1	.	CASSIGGSGAEQFF	TGTGCCAGTAGTATAGGTGGGAGCGGTGCTGAGCAGTTCTTC
TRBV11-2	15	TRBD2	TRBJ2-3	.	CASSGREGRTDTQYF	TGTGCCAGCAGCGGTCGGGAGGGCCGGACAGATACGCAGTATTTT
TRBV4-1	16	.	TRBJ2-7	.	CASSPSPAAGPYEQYF	TGCGCCAGCAGCCCGAGCCCGGCGGCCGGTCCCTACGAGCAGTACTTC
TRBV29-1	12	.	TRBJ1-2	.	CSVLGSHGRCTF	TGCAGCGTGCTGGGCTCCCACGGGCGGTGCACCTTC
TRBV4-1	17	TRBD1	TRBJ2-7	.	CASSQRASTGENYEQYF	TGCGCCAGCAGCCAAAGGGCTTCGACAGGGGAAAACTACGAGCAGTACTTC
TRBV9	13	.	TRBJ2-1	.	CASSGLVGNEQFF	TGTGCCAGCAGCGGTCTAGTGGGCAATGAGCAGTTCTTC
TRBV5-1	15	.	TRBJ1-4	.	CASSLDSATNEKLFF	TGCGCCAGCAGCTTAGACAGTGCAACTAATGAAAAACTGTTTTTT
TRBV7-9	13	TRBD2	TRBJ2-5	once	CASSTSEEETQYF	TGTGCCAGCAGCACTAGCGAGGAAGAGACCCAGTACTTC
TRBV7-9	10	.	TRBJ2-1	.	CASSVNEQFF	TGTGCCAGCAGCGTTAATGAGCAGTTCTTC
TRBV7-9	11	.	TRBJ1-1	.	CASSASGEAFF	TGTGCCAGCAGCGCATCGGGAGAAGCTTTCTTT
TRBV27	13	.	TRBJ2-1	.	CASSLGILDEQFF	TGTGCCAGCAGTTTGGGGATCCTGGATGAGCAGTTCTTC
TRBV7-9	16	TRBD2	TRBJ2-5	.	CASSRTSGRVRETQYF	TGTGCCAGCAGCCGGACTAGCGGGAGAGTCCGGGAGACCCAGTACTTC
TRBV5-4	14	.	TRBJ1-1	.	CASSFDGMNTEAFF	TGTGCCAGCAGCTTCGACGGCATGAACACTGAAGCTTTCTTT
TRBV9	13	.	TRBJ1-1	.	CASSVAGNTEAFF	TGTGCCAGCAGCGTAGCAGGGAACACTGAAGCTTTCTTT
TRBV4-3	16	TRBD1	TRBJ1-1	.	CASSQTTGEAGTEAFF	TGCGCCAGCAGCCAGACTACAGGGGAGGCGGGCACTGAAGCTTTCTTT
TRBV7-8	19	.	TRBJ2-6	.	CASSLGVAEPHSGANVLTF	TGTGCCAGCAGCTTAGGGGTAGCGGAACCGCACTCTGGGGCCAACGTCCTGACTTTC
TRBV4-2	16	TRBD2	TRBJ2-7	few	CASSQEEASGSREQYF	TGTGCCAGCAGCCAAGAAGAGGCTAGCGGGAGTCGGGAGCAGTACTTC
TRBV21-1	17	.	TRBJ2-4	.	CASSKVPGQGFENIQYF	TGTGCCAGCAGCAAAGTCCCGGGACAGGGTTTCGAAAACATTCAGTACTTC
TRBV5-6	14	.	TRBJ1-6	.	CASRVTTVGSPLHF	TGTGCCAGCAGAGTTACAACGGTGGGTTCACCCCTCCACTTT
TRBV6-6	15	.	TRBJ1-5	.	CASTSGARGRQPQHF	TGTGCCAGCACCAGCGGGGCGAGAGGGCGGCAGCCCCAGCATTTT
TRBV7-9	13	.	TRBJ1-2	few	CASSFAGGEGYTF	TGTGCCAGCAGCTTCGCGGGAGGGGAGGGCTACACCTTC
TRBV6-5	13	.	TRBJ1-6	.	CASSWDWSSPLHF	TGTGCCAGCAGTTGGGACTGGTCTTCACCCCTCCACTTT
TRBV6-1	13	.	TRBJ1-1	.	CASSEVGRGEAFF	TGTGCCAGCAGTGAAGTAGGGAGGGGTGAAGCTTTCTTT
TRBV11-2	18	.	TRBJ2-2	.	CASSLRVGVAANTGELFF	TGTGCCAGCAGCTTAAGAGTTGGGGTAGCGGCGAACACCGGGGAGCTGTTTTTT